The clone carrying this T cell receptor beta chain was observed a single time. Its antigen is not identified. The V and J ends lost 5 bases and 5 bases, in that order; junction bases with no gene match: 9. CDR3 size: 15 residues. CDR1 is KGHSY, CDR2 FQNENV, per germline. Random-hexamer reverse transcription was applied to roughly 0.5 to 1 ug RNA. TCRdb processed the immunoSEQ multiplex PCR reads anew with MiXCR; each CDR3 protein has one entry. The table lists approximately 190,000 distinct CDR3 sequences, approximately 95% of them singletons, with roughly 0.15% in the top ten. This record comes from a study of CD8 T cells in Susac syndrome. Study-wide findings and caveats: CD8+ clones in Susac expanded most in TEMRA cells and active patients.

Sequencing was carried out using CD8+ T cells from PBMCs. The V call is TRBV16, the J call TRBJ2-7; 10 bases line up with TRBD1. This receptor was taken from a human donor with Susac syndrome. CDR3 DNA sequence: TGTGCCAGCAGCACCCACCGGGACAGGGGCCACGAGCAGTACTTC. It is translated as CASSTHRDRGHEQYF.